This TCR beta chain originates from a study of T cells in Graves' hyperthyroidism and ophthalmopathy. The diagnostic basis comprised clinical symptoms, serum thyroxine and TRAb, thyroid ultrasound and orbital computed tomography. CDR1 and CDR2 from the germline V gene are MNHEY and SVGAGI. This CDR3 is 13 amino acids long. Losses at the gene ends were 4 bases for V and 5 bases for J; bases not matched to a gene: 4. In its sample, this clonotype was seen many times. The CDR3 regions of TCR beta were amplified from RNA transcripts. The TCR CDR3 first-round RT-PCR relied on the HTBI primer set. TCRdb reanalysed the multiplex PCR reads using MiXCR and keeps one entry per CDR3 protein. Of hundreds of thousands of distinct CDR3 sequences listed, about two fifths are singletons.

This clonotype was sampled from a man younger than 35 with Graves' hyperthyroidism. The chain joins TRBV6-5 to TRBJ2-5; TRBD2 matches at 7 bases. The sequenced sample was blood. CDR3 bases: TGTGCCAGCAGTTCGGCGGGGGTGGAGACCCAGTACTTC. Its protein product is CASSSAGVETQYF.